The clone carrying this T cell receptor (beta chain) was counted ten times or more. Its antigen is undetermined. The sample is drawn from a study of human T cells and chemical hapten exposure. Findings and limits, study-wide: TCRs above 1 in 1000 frequency did not change with DPC sensitization.

Using its own MiXCR run on the RACE reads, TCRdb lists one record per CDR3 protein. The sample contains about 77,000 distinct CDR3 sequences, 8.6% of which appear only once. V lost 3 bases and J lost 1, with 10 bases in between. The germline V gene encodes CDR1 DFQATT and CDR2 SNEGSKA (reference sequence). CDR3 length: 14 residues. Documented time point: healthy volunteer bleed at 6 weeks. Unfractionated whole blood yielded the extracted total RNA. The rearrangement links TRBV20-1 to TRBJ1-3, with D maybe TRBD1 (5 bases). The sequenced material came from whole blood. The clonotype comes from a female donor in good health. Some clones in this sample may be carry-over from other donors' samples. CDR3 sequence: CSARGGNSGNTIYF. The CDR3, as DNA: TGCAGTGCTAGGGGGGGGAATTCTGGAAACACCATATATTTT.